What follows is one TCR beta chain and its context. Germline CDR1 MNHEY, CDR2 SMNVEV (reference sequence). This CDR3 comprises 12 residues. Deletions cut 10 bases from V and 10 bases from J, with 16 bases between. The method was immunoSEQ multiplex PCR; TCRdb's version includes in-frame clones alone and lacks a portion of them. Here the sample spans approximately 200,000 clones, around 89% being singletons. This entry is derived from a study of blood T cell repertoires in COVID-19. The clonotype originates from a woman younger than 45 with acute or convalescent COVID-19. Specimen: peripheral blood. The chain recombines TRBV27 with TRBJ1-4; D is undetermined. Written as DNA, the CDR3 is TGTGCCACTCGACATGGAGGAGGAAAACTGTTTTTT. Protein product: CATRHGGGKLFF.